This T cell receptor beta chain was recorded in a study of blood T cell repertoires in COVID-19. For the study at large: There were acute and convalescent COVID-19 samples, and they came from the United States, Italy and Spain.

The junction had 7 bases not matched to a gene; V was cut back by 0 bases and J by 6 bases. The V gene's germline CDR1 is MNHEY and CDR2 SVGAGI. This CDR3 has 15 residues. This clone was detected only once. As originally analysed: Reference gene primer amplification gave estimated nucleated cell counts. The repertoire was sequenced with immunoSEQ multiplex PCR; TCRdb's copy has only in-frame clones and lacks some. V and J calls and clone size follow that table, whereas D and trimming were derived from the DNA. The table includes fewer than 350,000 clones, roughly 85% detected once. This sequence joins TRBV6-5 and TRBJ2-7; 8 bases fit TRBD2. This clonotype was sampled from a human donor in a cohort sampled during active COVID-19. Sequenced sample: peripheral blood. The CDR3 coding sequence is TGTGCCAGCAGTTACTCAGGGACTAGGGGAGTCGAGCAGTACTTC. Translation gives CASSYSGTRGVEQYF.